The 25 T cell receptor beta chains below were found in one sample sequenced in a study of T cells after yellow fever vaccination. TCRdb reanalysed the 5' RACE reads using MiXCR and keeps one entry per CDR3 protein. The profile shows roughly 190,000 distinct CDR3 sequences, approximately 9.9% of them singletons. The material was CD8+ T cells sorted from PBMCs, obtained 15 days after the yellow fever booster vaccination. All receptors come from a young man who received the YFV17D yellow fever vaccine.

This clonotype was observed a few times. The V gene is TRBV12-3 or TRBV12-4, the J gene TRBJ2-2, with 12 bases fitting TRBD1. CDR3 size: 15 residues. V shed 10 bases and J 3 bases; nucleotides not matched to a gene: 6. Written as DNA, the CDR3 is TGTGCCATCTCGGGACAGGGGGCGGACACCGGGGAGCTGTTTTTT. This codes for CAISGQGADTGELFF.

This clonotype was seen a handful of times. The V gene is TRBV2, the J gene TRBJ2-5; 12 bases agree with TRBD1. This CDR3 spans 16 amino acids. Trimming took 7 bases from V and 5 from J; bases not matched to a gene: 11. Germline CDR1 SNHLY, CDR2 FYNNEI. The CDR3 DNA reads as TGTGCCAGCAACCCAGCGGGACAGGGGGCTGGTGAGACCCAGTACTTC. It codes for CASNPAGQGAGETQYF.

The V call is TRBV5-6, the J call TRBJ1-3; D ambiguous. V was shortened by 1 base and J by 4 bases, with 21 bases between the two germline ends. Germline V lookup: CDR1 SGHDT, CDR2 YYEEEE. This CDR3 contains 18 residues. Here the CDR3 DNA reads TGTGCCAGCAGCTTGCTAGACGACGGGTACATTGACGGAAACACCATATATTTT. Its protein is CASSLLDDGYIDGNTIYF.

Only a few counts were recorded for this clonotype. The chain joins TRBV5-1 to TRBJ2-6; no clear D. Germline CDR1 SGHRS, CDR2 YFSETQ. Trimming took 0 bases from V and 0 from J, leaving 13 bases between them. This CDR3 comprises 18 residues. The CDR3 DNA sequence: TGCGCCAGCAGCTTGGGTCTCCTGGCAGCCTCTGGGGCCAACGTCCTGACTTTC. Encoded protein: CASSLGLLAASGANVLTF.

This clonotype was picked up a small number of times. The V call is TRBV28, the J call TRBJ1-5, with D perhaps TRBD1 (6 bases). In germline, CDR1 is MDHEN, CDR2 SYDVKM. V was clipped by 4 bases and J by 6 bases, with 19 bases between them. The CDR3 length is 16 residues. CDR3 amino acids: CASSSRIQGLIQPQHF. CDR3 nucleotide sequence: TGTGCCAGCAGTTCAAGAATACAGGGTCTGATTCAGCCCCAGCATTTT.

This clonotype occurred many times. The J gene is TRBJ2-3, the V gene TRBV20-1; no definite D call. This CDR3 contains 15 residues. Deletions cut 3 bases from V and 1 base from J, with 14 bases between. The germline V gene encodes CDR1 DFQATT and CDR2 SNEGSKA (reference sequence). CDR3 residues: CSASLLNYGTDTQYF. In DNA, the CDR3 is TGCAGTGCTAGCCTCCTTAACTATGGCACAGATACGCAGTATTTT.

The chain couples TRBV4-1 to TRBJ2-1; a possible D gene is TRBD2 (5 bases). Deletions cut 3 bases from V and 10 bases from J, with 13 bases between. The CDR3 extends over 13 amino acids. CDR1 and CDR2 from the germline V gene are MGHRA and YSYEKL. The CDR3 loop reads CASSQAPGNEQFF. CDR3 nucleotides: TGCGCCAGCAGCCAGGCTCCCGGGAACGAGCAGTTCTTC.

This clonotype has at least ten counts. This CDR3 is CATSRTTPGYGYTF. In nucleotides, the CDR3 is TGTGCCACCAGCAGAACCACCCCAGGCTATGGCTACACCTTC. The chain couples TRBV15 to TRBJ1-2; D gene uncertain. Germline values: CDR1 LNHNV, CDR2 YYDKDF (reference sequence). V was shortened by 2 bases and J by 4 bases, with 11 bases between the two germline ends. The CDR3 length is 14 residues.

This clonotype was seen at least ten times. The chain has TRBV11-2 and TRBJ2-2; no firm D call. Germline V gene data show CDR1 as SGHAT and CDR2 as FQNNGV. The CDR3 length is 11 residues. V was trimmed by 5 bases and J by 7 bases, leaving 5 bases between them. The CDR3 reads CASSGGGELFF. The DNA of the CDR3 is TGTGCCAGCAGCGGCGGCGGGGAGCTGTTTTTT. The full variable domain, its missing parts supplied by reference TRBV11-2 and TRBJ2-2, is EAGVAQSPRYKIIEKRQSVAFWCNPISGHATLYWYQQILGQGPKLLIQFQNNGVVDDSQLPKDRFSAERLKGVDSTLKIQPAKLEDSAVYLCASSGGGELFFGEGSRLTVL.

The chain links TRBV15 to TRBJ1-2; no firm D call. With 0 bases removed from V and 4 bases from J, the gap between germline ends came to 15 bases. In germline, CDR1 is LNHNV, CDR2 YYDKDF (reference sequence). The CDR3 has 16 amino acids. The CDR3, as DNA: TGTGCCACCAGCAGAGATTTCGGAGCCAGTTTCTATGGCTACACCTTC. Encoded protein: CATSRDFGASFYGYTF.

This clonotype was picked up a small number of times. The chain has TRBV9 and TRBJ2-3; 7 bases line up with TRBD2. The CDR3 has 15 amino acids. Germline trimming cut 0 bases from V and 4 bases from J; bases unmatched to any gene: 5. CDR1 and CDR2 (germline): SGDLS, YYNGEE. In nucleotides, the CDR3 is TGTGCCAGCAGCGTAGCAGGGAGGGGCGCAGATACGCAGTATTTT. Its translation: CASSVAGRGADTQYF. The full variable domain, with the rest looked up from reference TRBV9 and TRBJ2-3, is DSGVTQTPKHLITATGQRVTLRCSPRSGDLSVYWYQQSLDQGLQFLIQYYNGEERAKGNILERFSAQQFPDLHSELNLSSLELGDSALYFCASSVAGRGADTQYFGPGTRLTVL.

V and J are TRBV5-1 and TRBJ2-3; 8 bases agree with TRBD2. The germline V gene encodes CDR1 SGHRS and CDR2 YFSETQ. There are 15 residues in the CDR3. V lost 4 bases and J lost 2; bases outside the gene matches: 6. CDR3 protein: CASSRSGGNTDTQYF. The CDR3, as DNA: TGCGCCAGCAGCCGAAGCGGGGGTAACACAGATACGCAGTATTTT.

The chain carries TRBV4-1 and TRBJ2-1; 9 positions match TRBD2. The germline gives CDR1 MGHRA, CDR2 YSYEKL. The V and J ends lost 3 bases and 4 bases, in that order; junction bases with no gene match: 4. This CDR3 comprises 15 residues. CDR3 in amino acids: CASSQASGAYNEQFF. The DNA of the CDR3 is TGCGCCAGCAGCCAGGCTAGCGGGGCTTACAATGAGCAGTTCTTC.

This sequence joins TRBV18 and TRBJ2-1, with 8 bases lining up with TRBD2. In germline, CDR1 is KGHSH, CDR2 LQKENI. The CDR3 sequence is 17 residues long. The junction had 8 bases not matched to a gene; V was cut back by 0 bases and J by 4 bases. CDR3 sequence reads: CASSPPTSGGMYNEQFF. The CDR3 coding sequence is TGTGCCAGCTCACCACCTACCAGCGGGGGTATGTACAATGAGCAGTTCTTC.

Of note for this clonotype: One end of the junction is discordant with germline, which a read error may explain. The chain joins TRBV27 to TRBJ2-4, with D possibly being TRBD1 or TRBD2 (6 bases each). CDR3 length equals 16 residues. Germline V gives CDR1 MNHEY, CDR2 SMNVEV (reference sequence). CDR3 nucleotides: TGTGACAGCAGCCCATCCAGTTCGGGGGCCCGGAACATTCAGTACTTC. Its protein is CDSSPSSSGARNIQYF.

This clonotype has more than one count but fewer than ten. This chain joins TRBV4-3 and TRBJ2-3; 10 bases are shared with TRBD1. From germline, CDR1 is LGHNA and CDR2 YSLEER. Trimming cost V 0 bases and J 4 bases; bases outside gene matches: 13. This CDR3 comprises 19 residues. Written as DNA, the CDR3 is TGCGCCAGCAGCCAAGAATTGCTCGGGACAGGGGCTTTCCCAGATACGCAGTATTTT. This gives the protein CASSQELLGTGAFPDTQYF.

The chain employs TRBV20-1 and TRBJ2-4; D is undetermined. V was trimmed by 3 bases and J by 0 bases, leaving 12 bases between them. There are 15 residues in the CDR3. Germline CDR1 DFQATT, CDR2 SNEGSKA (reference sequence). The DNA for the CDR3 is TGCAGTGCTAGTAGCCAAGTACTAGCCAAAAACATTCAGTACTTC. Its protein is CSASSQVLAKNIQYF.

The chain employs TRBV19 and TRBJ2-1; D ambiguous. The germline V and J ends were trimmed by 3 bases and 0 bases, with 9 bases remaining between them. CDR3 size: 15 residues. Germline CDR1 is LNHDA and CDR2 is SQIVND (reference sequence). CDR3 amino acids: CASSIVRSSYNEQFF. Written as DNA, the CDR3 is TGTGCCAGTAGTATCGTCAGGAGCTCCTACAATGAGCAGTTCTTC.

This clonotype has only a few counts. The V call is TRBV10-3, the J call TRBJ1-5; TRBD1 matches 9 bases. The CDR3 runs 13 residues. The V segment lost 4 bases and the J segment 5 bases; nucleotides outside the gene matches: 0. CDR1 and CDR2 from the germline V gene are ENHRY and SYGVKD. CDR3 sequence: CAISGQGDQPQHF. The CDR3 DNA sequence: TGTGCCATCAGTGGACAGGGGGATCAGCCCCAGCATTTT.

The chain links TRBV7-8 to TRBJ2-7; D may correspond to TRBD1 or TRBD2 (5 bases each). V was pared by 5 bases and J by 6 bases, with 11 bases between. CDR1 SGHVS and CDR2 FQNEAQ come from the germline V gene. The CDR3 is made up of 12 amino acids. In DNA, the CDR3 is TGTGCCAGCAGCCCTGGGGGATCCGAGCAGTACTTC. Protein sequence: CASSPGGSEQYF.

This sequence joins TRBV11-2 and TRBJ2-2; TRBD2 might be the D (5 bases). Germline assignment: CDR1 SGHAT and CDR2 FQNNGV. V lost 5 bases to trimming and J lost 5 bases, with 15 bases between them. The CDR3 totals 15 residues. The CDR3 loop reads CASSRGPRGTGELFF. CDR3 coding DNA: TGTGCCAGCAGCCGCGGACCCCGAGGGACCGGGGAGCTGTTTTTT.

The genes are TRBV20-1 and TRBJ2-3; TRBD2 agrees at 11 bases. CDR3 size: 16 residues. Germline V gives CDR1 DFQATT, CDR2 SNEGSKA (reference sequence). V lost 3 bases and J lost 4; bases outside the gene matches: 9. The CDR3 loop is CSASPILAGVADTQYF. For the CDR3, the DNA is TGCAGTGCTAGCCCGATACTAGCGGGGGTGGCAGATACGCAGTATTTT.

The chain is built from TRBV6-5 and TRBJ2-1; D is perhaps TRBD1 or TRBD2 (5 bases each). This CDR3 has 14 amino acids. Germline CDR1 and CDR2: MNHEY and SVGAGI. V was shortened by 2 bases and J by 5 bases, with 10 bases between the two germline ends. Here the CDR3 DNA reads TGTGCCAGCAGTTACCCGGGGCTGCACAATGAGCAGTTCTTC. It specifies CASSYPGLHNEQFF.

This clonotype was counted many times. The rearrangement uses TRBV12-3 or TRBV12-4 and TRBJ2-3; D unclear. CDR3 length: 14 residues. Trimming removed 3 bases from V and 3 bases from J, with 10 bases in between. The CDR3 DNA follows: TGTGCCAGCAGTTTGATAGGGTCTACAGATACGCAGTATTTT. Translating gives CASSLIGSTDTQYF.

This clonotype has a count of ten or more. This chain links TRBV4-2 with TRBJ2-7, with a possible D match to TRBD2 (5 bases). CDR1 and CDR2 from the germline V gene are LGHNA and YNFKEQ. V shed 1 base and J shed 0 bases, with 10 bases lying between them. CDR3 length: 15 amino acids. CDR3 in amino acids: CASSQGPGSSYEQYF. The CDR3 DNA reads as TGTGCCAGCAGCCAAGGGCCGGGGAGCTCCTACGAGCAGTACTTC.